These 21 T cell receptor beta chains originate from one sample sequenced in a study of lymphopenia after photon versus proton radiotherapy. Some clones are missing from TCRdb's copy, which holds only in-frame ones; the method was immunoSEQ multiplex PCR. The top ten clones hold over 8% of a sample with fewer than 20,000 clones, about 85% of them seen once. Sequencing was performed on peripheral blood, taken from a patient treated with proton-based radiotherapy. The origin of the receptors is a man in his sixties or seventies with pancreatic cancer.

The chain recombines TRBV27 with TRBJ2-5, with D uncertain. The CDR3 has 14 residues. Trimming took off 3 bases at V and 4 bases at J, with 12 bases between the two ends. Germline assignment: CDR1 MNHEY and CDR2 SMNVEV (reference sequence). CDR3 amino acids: CASSLLSRRETQYF. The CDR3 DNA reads TGTGCCAGCAGTTTGCTCTCGCGGAGAGAGACCCAGTACTTC.

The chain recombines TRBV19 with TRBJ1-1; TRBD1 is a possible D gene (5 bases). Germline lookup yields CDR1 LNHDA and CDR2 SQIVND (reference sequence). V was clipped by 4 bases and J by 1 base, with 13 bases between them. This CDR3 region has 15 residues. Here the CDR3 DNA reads TGTGCCAGTAGTACTCAAGCCCAGGGGAACACTGAAGCTTTCTTT. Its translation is CASSTQAQGNTEAFF.

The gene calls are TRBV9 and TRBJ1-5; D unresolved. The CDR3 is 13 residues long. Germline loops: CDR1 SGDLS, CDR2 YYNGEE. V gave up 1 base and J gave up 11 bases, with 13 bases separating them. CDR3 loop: CASSVTESGTQHF. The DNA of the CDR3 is TGTGCCAGCAGCGTAACGGAAAGCGGGACCCAGCATTTT.

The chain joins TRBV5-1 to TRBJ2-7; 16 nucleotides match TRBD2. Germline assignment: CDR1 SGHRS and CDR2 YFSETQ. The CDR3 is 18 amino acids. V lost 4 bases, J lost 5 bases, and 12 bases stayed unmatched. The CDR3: CASSRGLAGGRPLDEQYF. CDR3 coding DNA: TGCGCCAGCAGCCGGGGACTAGCGGGAGGGAGACCCTTAGACGAGCAGTACTTC.

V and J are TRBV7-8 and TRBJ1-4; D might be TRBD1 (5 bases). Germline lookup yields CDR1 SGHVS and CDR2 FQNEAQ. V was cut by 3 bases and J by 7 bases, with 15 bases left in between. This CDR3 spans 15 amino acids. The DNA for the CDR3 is TGTGCCAGCAGCTTCCAGCAGGGACTTGCTGAAAAACTGTTTTTT. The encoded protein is CASSFQQGLAEKLFF.

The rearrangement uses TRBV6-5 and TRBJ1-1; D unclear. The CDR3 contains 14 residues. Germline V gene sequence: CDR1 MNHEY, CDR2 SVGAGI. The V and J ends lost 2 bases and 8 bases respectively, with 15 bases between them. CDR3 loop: CASSYGGSAAEAFF. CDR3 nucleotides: TGTGCCAGCAGTTACGGAGGGTCTGCTGCCGAAGCTTTCTTT.

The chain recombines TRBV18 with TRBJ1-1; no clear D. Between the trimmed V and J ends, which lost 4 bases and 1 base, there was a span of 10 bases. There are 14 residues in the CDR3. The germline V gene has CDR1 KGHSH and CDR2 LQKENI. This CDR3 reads CASSRDAGNTEAFF. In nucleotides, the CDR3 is TGTGCCAGCTCACGCGACGCGGGGAACACTGAAGCTTTCTTT.

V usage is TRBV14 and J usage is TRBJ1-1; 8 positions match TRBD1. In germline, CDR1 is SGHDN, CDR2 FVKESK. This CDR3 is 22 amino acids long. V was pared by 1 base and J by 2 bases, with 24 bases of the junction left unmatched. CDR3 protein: CASSQGFRDRTPRGGKNTEAFF. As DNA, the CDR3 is TGTGCCAGCAGCCAAGGATTCCGGGACAGGACTCCCCGGGGAGGGAAAAACACTGAAGCTTTCTTT.

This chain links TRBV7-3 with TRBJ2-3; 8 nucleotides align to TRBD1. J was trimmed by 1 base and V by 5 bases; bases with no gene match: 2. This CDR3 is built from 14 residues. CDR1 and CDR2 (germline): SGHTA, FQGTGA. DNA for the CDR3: TGTGCCAGCAGCCAGACAGGGGGCACAGATACGCAGTATTTT. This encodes CASSQTGGTDTQYF.

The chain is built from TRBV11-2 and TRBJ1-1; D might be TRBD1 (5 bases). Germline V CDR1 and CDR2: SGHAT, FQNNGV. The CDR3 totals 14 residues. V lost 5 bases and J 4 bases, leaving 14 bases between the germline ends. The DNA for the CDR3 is TGTGCCAGCAGCCTTTCTGGGGCCGGCACTGAAGCTTTCTTT. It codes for CASSLSGAGTEAFF.

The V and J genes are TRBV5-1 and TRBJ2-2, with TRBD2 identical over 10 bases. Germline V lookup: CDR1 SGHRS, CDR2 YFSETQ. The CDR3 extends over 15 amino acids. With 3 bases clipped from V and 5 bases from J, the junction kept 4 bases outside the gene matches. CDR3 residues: CASSSGLARTGELFF. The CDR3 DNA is TGCGCCAGCAGCTCGGGACTAGCGCGAACCGGGGAGCTGTTTTTT.

The CDR3 coding sequence is TGCGCCAGCAGCTTCTCCGGGACAGCCGATGGCTACACCTTC. As protein: CASSFSGTADGYTF. The rearrangement uses TRBV5-1 and TRBJ1-2; 7 nucleotides agree with TRBD1. The J segment lost 6 bases and the V segment lost 2 bases, leaving 7 bases of the junction unmatched. CDR3 length: 14 amino acids. Germline V CDR1 and CDR2: SGHRS, YFSETQ.

In DNA form, the CDR3 reads TGTGCCAGCAGCTCGGGACTAGCGGGACGGAACACCGGGGAGCTGTTTTTT. This gives the protein CASSSGLAGRNTGELFF. The chain has TRBV5-5 and TRBJ2-2; 13 bases align to TRBD2. This CDR3 is built from 17 residues. The germline V gene has CDR1 SGHKS and CDR2 YYEKEE (reference sequence). With 3 bases clipped from V and 1 base from J, the junction kept 3 bases outside the gene matches.

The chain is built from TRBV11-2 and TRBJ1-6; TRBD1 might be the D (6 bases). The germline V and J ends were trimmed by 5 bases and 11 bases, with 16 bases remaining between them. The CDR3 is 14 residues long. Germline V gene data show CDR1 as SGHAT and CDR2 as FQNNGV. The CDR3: CASSPRGGETPLHF. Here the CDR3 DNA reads TGTGCCAGCAGCCCCAGGGGCGGGGAAACACCCCTCCACTTT.

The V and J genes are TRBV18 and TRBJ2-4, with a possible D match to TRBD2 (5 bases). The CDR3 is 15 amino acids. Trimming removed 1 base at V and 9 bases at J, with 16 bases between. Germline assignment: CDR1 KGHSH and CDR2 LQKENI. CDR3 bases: TGTGCCAGCTCACCACTCCCTAGCATGGACGGCATTCAGTACTTC. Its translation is CASSPLPSMDGIQYF.

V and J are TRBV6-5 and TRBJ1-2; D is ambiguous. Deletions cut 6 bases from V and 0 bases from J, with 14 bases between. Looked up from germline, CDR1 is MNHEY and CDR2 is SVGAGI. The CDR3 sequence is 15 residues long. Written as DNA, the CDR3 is TGTGCCAGCAGCCGGCCGTCGACGGCTAACTATGGCTACACCTTC. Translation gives CASSRPSTANYGYTF.

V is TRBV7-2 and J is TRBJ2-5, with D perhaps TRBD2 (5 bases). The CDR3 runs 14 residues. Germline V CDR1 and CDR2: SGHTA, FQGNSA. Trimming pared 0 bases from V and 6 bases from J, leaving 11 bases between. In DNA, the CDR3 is TGTGCCAGCAGCTTAGCGGGGAGCGCCCAGACCCAGTACTTC. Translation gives CASSLAGSAQTQYF.

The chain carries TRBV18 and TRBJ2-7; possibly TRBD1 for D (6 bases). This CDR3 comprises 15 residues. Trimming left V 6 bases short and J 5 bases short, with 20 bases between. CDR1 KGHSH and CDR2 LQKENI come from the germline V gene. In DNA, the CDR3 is TGTGCCAGCTCCCTTGGCGAACCAGGGGACCACGAGCAGTACTTC. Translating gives CASSLGEPGDHEQYF.

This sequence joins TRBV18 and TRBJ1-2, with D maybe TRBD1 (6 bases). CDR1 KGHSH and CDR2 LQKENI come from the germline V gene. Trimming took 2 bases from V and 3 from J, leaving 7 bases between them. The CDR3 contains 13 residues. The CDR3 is CASSPEGDYGYTF. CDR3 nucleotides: TGTGCCAGCTCACCAGAGGGGGACTATGGCTACACCTTC.

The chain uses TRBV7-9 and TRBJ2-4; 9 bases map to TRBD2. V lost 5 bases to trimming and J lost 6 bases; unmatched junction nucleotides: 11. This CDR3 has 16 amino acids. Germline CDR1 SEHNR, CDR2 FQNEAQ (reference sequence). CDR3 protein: CASSRPGGRGGNIQYF. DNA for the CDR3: TGTGCCAGCAGCCGCCCTGGCGGGAGGGGCGGAAACATTCAGTACTTC.

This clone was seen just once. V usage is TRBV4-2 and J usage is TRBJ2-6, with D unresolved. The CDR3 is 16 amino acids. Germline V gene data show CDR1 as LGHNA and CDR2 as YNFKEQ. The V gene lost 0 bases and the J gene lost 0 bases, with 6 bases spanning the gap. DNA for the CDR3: TGTGCCAGCAGCCAAGATCGAGGCTCTGGGGCCAACGTCCTGACTTTC. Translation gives CASSQDRGSGANVLTF.